This record looks at one T cell receptor (beta chain) sequence and its context. This sample was included in a study of blood T cell repertoires in COVID-19. Study background: The samples span acute and convalescent COVID-19 from the United States, Italy and Spain.

Original methodology: Scientists estimated how many nucleated cells there were by amplifying reference gene primers. This table comes from immunoSEQ multiplex PCR, and its TCRdb copy is limited to in-frame clones, with some not included. Clone size and V and J calls were adopted from that table, with D and trimming inferred from the DNA. Of 330,000 or so clones detected, 80% to 90% appear once; the ten largest clones hold about 5%. Donors in Cohort 3 counted as recovered after two negative PCRs, clearance, or symptom resolution. This clonotype originated in a man between 25 and 39 years old who had recovered from COVID-19. Sequencing used PBMCs or T cells enriched from blood (not recorded which).

CDR3 loop: CATSRAAGGIGSRETQYF. The CDR3 DNA sequence: TGTGCCACCAGCAGAGCGGCAGGGGGCATAGGCTCCAGGGAGACCCAGTACTTC. V is TRBV15 and J is TRBJ2-5; TRBD1 agrees at 8 bases. The trim removed 1 base at V and 5 bases at J, leaving 15 bases unmatched. CDR1 LNHNV and CDR2 YYDKDF come from the germline V gene (reference sequence). The CDR3 has 18 residues.